Listed below are T cell receptor beta chains from one sample, sequenced in a study of technical replicates of blood from a handful of donors. Here immunoSEQ multiplex PCR was the method, and the copy in TCRdb shows in-frame clones only, minus some. The table includes some 12,000 clones, roughly 93% detected once. Sequences were obtained from PBMCs. The receptors were gathered from a human donor in good health. Both conserved end residues are part of each CDR3. Each record gives: clone size, J gene, D gene, V gene, CDR3 DNA, CDR3 protein. D genes are given only for firm matches. Some rows mark clone size as missing; the rest say once, few, many or name a class of expanded clone.

clone_size: once; j_call: TRBJ2-4; d_call: TRBD2; v_call: TRBV6-1; cdr3_nt: TGTGCCAGCAGTGAAGACGGGACTAGCGGGTTCAAAAACATTCAGTACTTC; cdr3_aa: CASSEDGTSGFKNIQYF
clone_size: .; j_call: TRBJ2-7; d_call: .; v_call: TRBV6-1; cdr3_nt: TGTGCCAGCAGTGAAGGAGTGGACTTTTACTACGAGCAGTACTTC; cdr3_aa: CASSEGVDFYYEQYF
clone_size: .; j_call: TRBJ2-1; d_call: .; v_call: TRBV7-7; cdr3_nt: TGTGCCAGCAGCTTAGGGGGGGAGGATGAGCAGTTCTTC; cdr3_aa: CASSLGGEDEQFF
clone_size: .; j_call: TRBJ2-1; d_call: TRBD1; v_call: TRBV19; cdr3_nt: TGTGCCAGTAGCCCGGGACAGGGAGTAAATGAGCAGTTCTTC; cdr3_aa: CASSPGQGVNEQFF
clone_size: .; j_call: TRBJ1-2; d_call: .; v_call: TRBV5-1; cdr3_nt: TGCGCCAGCAGCTCGGACATGGGGGCGCGAGGGCCCAATGGCTACACCTTC; cdr3_aa: CASSSDMGARGPNGYTF
clone_size: .; j_call: TRBJ2-5; d_call: TRBD1; v_call: TRBV5-1; cdr3_nt: TGCGCCAGCAGCCCGACGGACAGGGATTTGGAGACCCAGTACTTC; cdr3_aa: CASSPTDRDLETQYF
clone_size: .; j_call: TRBJ2-7; d_call: TRBD2; v_call: TRBV28; cdr3_nt: TGTGCCAGCAGTTTACGCCGACTAGCGTCCTACGAGCAGTACTTC; cdr3_aa: CASSLRRLASYEQYF
clone_size: .; j_call: TRBJ1-1; d_call: .; v_call: TRBV5-1; cdr3_nt: TGCGCCAGCAGCCTTGACCAGGCTGAAGCTTTCTTT; cdr3_aa: CASSLDQAEAFF
clone_size: .; j_call: TRBJ2-3; d_call: TRBD2; v_call: TRBV7-8; cdr3_nt: TGTGCCAGCAGCGCCTTAGCGGGTGCTAGCACAGATACGCAGTATTTT; cdr3_aa: CASSALAGASTDTQYF
clone_size: .; j_call: TRBJ1-5; d_call: .; v_call: TRBV7-9; cdr3_nt: TGTGCCAGCAGCTTAGAGGTAGGGGTCGGCAATCAGCCCCAGCATTTT; cdr3_aa: CASSLEVGVGNQPQHF
clone_size: .; j_call: TRBJ1-5; d_call: TRBD1; v_call: TRBV6-1; cdr3_nt: TGTGCCAGCAGTGAATTGCCCCAGGGGGCATACAATCAGCCCCAGCATTTT; cdr3_aa: CASSELPQGAYNQPQHF
clone_size: .; j_call: TRBJ2-1; d_call: TRBD2; v_call: TRBV19; cdr3_nt: TGTGCCAGTGTACTAGCGGGAGTCGATGAGCAGTTCTTC; cdr3_aa: CASVLAGVDEQFF
clone_size: few; j_call: TRBJ2-7; d_call: .; v_call: TRBV14; cdr3_nt: TGTGCCAGCAGCCACGGGACACACGGGCCCTTATACGAGCAGTACTTC; cdr3_aa: CASSHGTHGPLYEQYF
clone_size: .; j_call: TRBJ2-5; d_call: .; v_call: TRBV6-1; cdr3_nt: TGTGCCAGCAGTCGAACTTATCAAGAGACCCAGTACTTC; cdr3_aa: CASSRTYQETQYF
clone_size: .; j_call: TRBJ1-2; d_call: .; v_call: TRBV28; cdr3_nt: TGTGCCAGCGGCCGTCCTACAGGAAGCTTC; cdr3_aa: CASGRPTGSF
clone_size: .; j_call: TRBJ2-3; d_call: .; v_call: TRBV7-9; cdr3_nt: TGTGCCAGCAGCTTAGGGCAGGGTGACACAGATACGCAGTATTTT; cdr3_aa: CASSLGQGDTDTQYF
clone_size: .; j_call: TRBJ2-5; d_call: .; v_call: TRBV6-5; cdr3_nt: TGTGCCAGCACCTATGGGCGGACCCAGTACTTC; cdr3_aa: CASTYGRTQYF
clone_size: .; j_call: TRBJ2-3; d_call: TRBD2; v_call: TRBV7-3; cdr3_nt: TGTGCCAGCAGCGTGCGACTAGCGGGAAGCACAGATACGCAGTATTTT; cdr3_aa: CASSVRLAGSTDTQYF
clone_size: .; j_call: TRBJ2-7; d_call: .; v_call: TRBV5-1; cdr3_nt: TGCGCCAGCAGCTTGGGACCGGAGAACTCCTACGAGCAGTACTTC; cdr3_aa: CASSLGPENSYEQYF
clone_size: .; j_call: TRBJ2-1; d_call: TRBD2; v_call: TRBV28; cdr3_nt: TGTGCCAGCAGTTCCGGGACTAGATCCGATGAGCAGTTCTTC; cdr3_aa: CASSSGTRSDEQFF
clone_size: once; j_call: TRBJ2-7; d_call: .; v_call: TRBV6-1; cdr3_nt: TGTGCCAGCAGTGAACGTGGCCCCGAGCAGTACTTC; cdr3_aa: CASSERGPEQYF
clone_size: .; j_call: TRBJ2-5; d_call: .; v_call: TRBV2; cdr3_nt: TGTGCCAGCAGACGGACAGTTGCGGAGACCCAGTACTTC; cdr3_aa: CASRRTVAETQYF
clone_size: .; j_call: TRBJ2-3; d_call: .; v_call: TRBV6-1; cdr3_nt: TGTGCCAGCGTGTTGGCGGGCACAGATACGCAGTATTTT; cdr3_aa: CASVLAGTDTQYF
clone_size: .; j_call: TRBJ1-4; d_call: TRBD1; v_call: TRBV19; cdr3_nt: TGTGCCAGTAGCCTACAGGGGACTAATGAAAAACTGTTTTTT; cdr3_aa: CASSLQGTNEKLFF
clone_size: .; j_call: TRBJ2-7; d_call: .; v_call: TRBV25-1; cdr3_nt: TGTGCCAGCAGTCACCAGGACAGATACTACGAGCAGTACTTC; cdr3_aa: CASSHQDRYYEQYF
clone_size: once; j_call: TRBJ2-7; d_call: TRBD1; v_call: TRBV6-6; cdr3_nt: TGTGCCAGCAGTTATTCAGGACAGGGGCGCGAGCAGTACTTC; cdr3_aa: CASSYSGQGREQYF
clone_size: .; j_call: TRBJ2-3; d_call: .; v_call: TRBV18; cdr3_nt: TGTGCCAGCACGTATCTAGAGGCCCCCACAGATACGCAGTATTTT; cdr3_aa: CASTYLEAPTDTQYF
clone_size: .; j_call: TRBJ2-7; d_call: .; v_call: TRBV2; cdr3_nt: TGTGCCAGCGAGAAAGGACTTCCCACCTACGAGCAGTACTTC; cdr3_aa: CASEKGLPTYEQYF
clone_size: .; j_call: TRBJ2-1; d_call: TRBD2; v_call: TRBV29-1; cdr3_nt: TGCAGCCCCGTCTGGTTAGCGGGGAATGAGCAGTTCTTC; cdr3_aa: CSPVWLAGNEQFF
clone_size: once; j_call: TRBJ2-2; d_call: TRBD1; v_call: TRBV30; cdr3_nt: TGTGCCTGGACTGCCAGGAGACAGGGGGCGATCGGGGAGCTGTTTTTT; cdr3_aa: CAWTARRQGAIGELFF
clone_size: .; j_call: TRBJ1-1; d_call: TRBD1; v_call: TRBV30; cdr3_nt: TGTGCCTGGAGTGTCGGGACAGGTCCCACTGAAGCTTTCTTT; cdr3_aa: CAWSVGTGPTEAFF
clone_size: .; j_call: TRBJ2-7; d_call: .; v_call: TRBV25-1; cdr3_nt: TGTGCCACTTCGGACAGTCCCCCCAGGGAGCAGTACTTC; cdr3_aa: CATSDSPPREQYF
clone_size: .; j_call: TRBJ1-2; d_call: .; v_call: TRBV5-1; cdr3_nt: TGCGCCAGCAGCTCTTTCGACAGCCTCCCCCACTATGGCTACACCTTC; cdr3_aa: CASSSFDSLPHYGYTF
clone_size: .; j_call: TRBJ2-1; d_call: .; v_call: TRBV7-8; cdr3_nt: TGTGCCAGCAGCGTAAACAATGAGCAGTTCTTC; cdr3_aa: CASSVNNEQFF
clone_size: .; j_call: TRBJ1-1; d_call: TRBD1; v_call: TRBV10-3; cdr3_nt: TGTGCCATCAGTCCGACAGGGGGGTATAACACTGAAGCTTTCTTT; cdr3_aa: CAISPTGGYNTEAFF
clone_size: .; j_call: TRBJ1-5; d_call: .; v_call: TRBV18; cdr3_nt: TGTGCCAGCTCATCAGGAGCGGTTCAGCCCCAGCATTTT; cdr3_aa: CASSSGAVQPQHF
clone_size: .; j_call: TRBJ2-2; d_call: .; v_call: TRBV11-2; cdr3_nt: TGTGCCAGCAGCTGGAACAGGGACACCGGGGAGCTGTTTTTT; cdr3_aa: CASSWNRDTGELFF
clone_size: .; j_call: TRBJ2-7; d_call: .; v_call: TRBV5-4; cdr3_nt: TGTGCCAGCAGCTCCCAGGGTTACGAGCAGTACTTC; cdr3_aa: CASSSQGYEQYF
clone_size: .; j_call: TRBJ2-5; d_call: TRBD1; v_call: TRBV5-1; cdr3_nt: TGCGCCAGCAGCTTGGGGGACAGTTACCAAGAGACCCAGTACTTC; cdr3_aa: CASSLGDSYQETQYF
clone_size: .; j_call: TRBJ2-1; d_call: TRBD2; v_call: TRBV13; cdr3_nt: TGTGCCAGCAGTGGGACTAGCGGGGACAATGAGCAGTTCTTC; cdr3_aa: CASSGTSGDNEQFF
clone_size: .; j_call: TRBJ1-5; d_call: .; v_call: TRBV30; cdr3_nt: TGTGCCTGGAGTGTACAGGGAACTCAGCCCCAGCATTTT; cdr3_aa: CAWSVQGTQPQHF
clone_size: .; j_call: TRBJ2-5; d_call: TRBD2; v_call: TRBV7-7; cdr3_nt: TGTGCCAGCAGCTTGGGGGGGTATAAAGAGACCCAGTACTTC; cdr3_aa: CASSLGGYKETQYF
clone_size: .; j_call: TRBJ2-3; d_call: TRBD1; v_call: TRBV19; cdr3_nt: TGTGCCAGTAGTCCTCTCCCACAGGGGGATACAGATACGCAGTATTTT; cdr3_aa: CASSPLPQGDTDTQYF
clone_size: .; j_call: TRBJ1-5; d_call: .; v_call: TRBV19; cdr3_nt: TGTGCCAGTAGTTTACTCCCGCGACAGCCCCAGCATTTT; cdr3_aa: CASSLLPRQPQHF
clone_size: .; j_call: TRBJ2-7; d_call: TRBD2; v_call: TRBV10-1; cdr3_nt: TGCGCCAGCAGAGAACGGGAGGGCCCCTACGAGCAGTACTTC; cdr3_aa: CASREREGPYEQYF